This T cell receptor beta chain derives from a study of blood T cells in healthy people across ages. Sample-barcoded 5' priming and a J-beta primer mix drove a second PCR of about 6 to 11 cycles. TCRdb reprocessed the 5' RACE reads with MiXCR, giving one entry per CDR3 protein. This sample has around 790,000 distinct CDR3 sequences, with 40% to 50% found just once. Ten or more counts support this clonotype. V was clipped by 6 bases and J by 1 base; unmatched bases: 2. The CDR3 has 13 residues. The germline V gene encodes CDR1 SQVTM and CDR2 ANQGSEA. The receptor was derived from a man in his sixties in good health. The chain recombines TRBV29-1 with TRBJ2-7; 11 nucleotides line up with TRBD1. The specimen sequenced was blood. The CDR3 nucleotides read TGCAGCGTAGGGGACAGGGGGTCCTACGAGCAGTACTTC. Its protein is CSVGDRGSYEQYF.